The text below deals with one T cell receptor (beta chain). Its specificity is unknown. The data belong to a study of response to subunit inactivated influenza vaccine. Study-level results: Authors proposed each seasonal influenza vaccination draws in few new T cells.

V shed 6 bases and J shed 0 bases, with 7 bases lying between them. This CDR3 is 12 amino acids long. Germline V gene lookup returns CDR1 SQVTM and CDR2 ANQGSEA. A single record per CDR3 protein comes from TCRdb applying MiXCR to the RT-PCR reads. The sample shows 490,000 or so distinct CDR3 sequences, about 7.6% of them seen only once. This sequence originates from a man between 50 and 69 years old who received an inactivated influenza vaccine. This sequence joins TRBV29-1 and TRBJ2-3; D gene ambiguous. The material sequenced was PBMCs from blood, taken roughly 24 months after vaccination. CDR3 protein: CSVAESTDTQYF. The DNA for the CDR3 is TGCAGCGTGGCAGAGAGCACAGATACGCAGTATTTT.